The following is a T cell receptor (beta chain) sequence with its context. The antigen is undetermined. With iRepertoire HTBI primers and Arm-PCR of CDR3 regions, TCR beta libraries were built. TCRdb called the multiplex PCR reads again in MiXCR, with one record for every CDR3 protein. The data hold 400,000 or so distinct CDR3 sequences, with around 21% observed a single time. Time point of the sample: persistent/refractory GD, antithyroid drugs over 5 years with positive TRAb. PBMC RNA served as the TCR library source. An endocrinology department in Xi'an, China, supplied the patients. Germline CDR1 and CDR2: SQVTM and ANQGSEA. V shed 7 bases and J shed 1 base, with 10 bases lying between them. The CDR3 is 12 amino acids. The sample belongs to a study of regulatory T cells in long-lasting Graves disease. General study points: Thyroid tissue was not studied; only peripheral blood was.

The sample consisted of peripheral blood mononuclear cells (PBMCs), taken when the disease was refractory, from a patient treated with antithyroid drugs. The origin of this receptor is a female donor with Graves disease. The chain couples TRBV29-1 to TRBJ2-5; D is possibly TRBD1 or TRBD2 (5 bases each). Here the CDR3 reads CSAGTGQETQYF. In DNA form, the CDR3 reads TGCAGCGCCGGGACGGGCCAAGAGACCCAGTACTTC.